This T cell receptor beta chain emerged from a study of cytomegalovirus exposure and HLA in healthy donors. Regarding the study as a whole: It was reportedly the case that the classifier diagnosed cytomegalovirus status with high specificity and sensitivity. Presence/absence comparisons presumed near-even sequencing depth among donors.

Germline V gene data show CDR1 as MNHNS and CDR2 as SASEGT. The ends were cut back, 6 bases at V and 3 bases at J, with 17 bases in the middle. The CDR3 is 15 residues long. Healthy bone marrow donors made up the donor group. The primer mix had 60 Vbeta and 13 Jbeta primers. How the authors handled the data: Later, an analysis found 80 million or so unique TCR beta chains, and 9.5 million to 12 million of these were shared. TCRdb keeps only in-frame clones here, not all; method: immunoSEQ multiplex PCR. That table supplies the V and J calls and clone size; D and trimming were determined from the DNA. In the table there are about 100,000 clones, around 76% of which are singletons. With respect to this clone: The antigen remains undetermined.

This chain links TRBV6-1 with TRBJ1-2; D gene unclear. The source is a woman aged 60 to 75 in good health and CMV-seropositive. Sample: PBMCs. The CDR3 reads CASSPVGRSDYGYTF. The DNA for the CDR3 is TGTGCCAGCAGCCCCGTGGGCAGGTCGGACTATGGCTACACCTTC.